A selection of T cell receptor beta chains follows, all from one sample in a study of beta chain features in type 1 diabetes. The repertoire was sequenced with immunoSEQ multiplex PCR; TCRdb's copy has only in-frame clones and lacks some. The profile shows fewer than 350,000 clones, approximately 15% of them singletons. Sequenced sample: naive CD4+ T cells from blood. These receptors all stem from a young man with type 1 diabetes. CDR3s include the opening cysteine and the closing phenylalanine or tryptophan. A D gene is named only where the DNA matches it firmly. Expanded clones are given a class, and other clones once, few, many or no size at all.

TRBJ2-5 TRBD2 TRBV7-2 few TGTGCCAGCAGCTTAACTAGCGTAGAGACCCAGTACTTC CASSLTSVETQYF
TRBJ1-2 NA TRBV5-1 few TGCGCCAGCAGCTTGGGACGGGGGACCGCTATACGGGGCTACACCTTC CASSLGRGTAIRGYTF
TRBJ2-7 TRBD1 TRBV30 few TGTGCCTGGAGGAACACAGGGGGTGCCTCCTACGAGCAGTACTTC CAWRNTGGASYEQYF
TRBJ2-3 NA TRBV27 NA TGTGCCAGCAGTTCATCTCCGTCGGGGTGGGGAGATACGCAGTATTTT CASSSSPSGWGDTQYF
TRBJ2-5 TRBD2 TRBV29-1 few TGCAGCGTTAGGACTAGCGGGGGGCTCCAAGAGACCCAGTACTTC CSVRTSGGLQETQYF
TRBJ2-7 TRBD1 TRBV7-9 NA TGTGCCAGCAGCTTAAGGTCCGGGACAGGGAGATACGAGCAGTACTTC CASSLRSGTGRYEQYF
TRBJ1-5 NA TRBV4-1 NA TGCGCCAGCAGCCAAGAATCGCCAGTTACCTCGTATAGCAATCAGCCCCAGCATTTT CASSQESPVTSYSNQPQHF
TRBJ2-2 TRBD1 TRBV28 few TGTGCACATCAGGGGGCAGCGAACACCGGGGAGCTGTTTTTT CAHQGAANTGELFF
TRBJ2-3 TRBD2 TRBV5-1 NA TGCGCCAGCAGCTTACTTGGGACTAGCGGGAGCACAGATACGCAGTATTTT CASSLLGTSGSTDTQYF
TRBJ1-2 TRBD1 TRBV6-5 NA TGTGCCAGCAGCCAGGGACAGTTGAGGGGCTACACCTTC CASSQGQLRGYTF
TRBJ1-1 NA TRBV18 few TGTGCCAGCTCACCCGGACAGAACACTGAAGCTTTCTTT CASSPGQNTEAFF
TRBJ2-7 TRBD1 TRBV18 few TGTGCCAGCTCTCGGCGGGGACAGGGCGACGAGCAGTACTTC CASSRRGQGDEQYF
TRBJ1-4 NA TRBV30 NA TGTGCCTGGAGTCTTGGTCAGGCGACTAATGAAAAACTGTTTTTT CAWSLGQATNEKLFF
TRBJ2-3 TRBD2 TRBV18 NA TGTGCCAGCTCACCAACGGCGGGAGGGACAGATACGCAGTATTTT CASSPTAGGTDTQYF
TRBJ1-4 NA TRBV6-5 NA TGTGCCAGCAGTTACGGCACTCCCGAGGAGAGTGAAAAACTGTTTTTT CASSYGTPEESEKLFF
TRBJ2-3 NA TRBV18 NA TGTGCCAGCTCACCACCGGGACACCGGAGGACAGATACGCAGTATTTT CASSPPGHRRTDTQYF
TRBJ2-1 NA TRBV6-5 NA TGTGCCAGCAGTCAAACTTTCTCCTCCTACAATGAGCAGTTCTTC CASSQTFSSYNEQFF
TRBJ2-7 NA TRBV5-1 NA TGCGCCAGCAGCTTGGCGGGGAGCTACGAGCAGTACTTC CASSLAGSYEQYF
TRBJ2-7 NA TRBV29-1 NA TGCAGCGTTGTTCGAGGTGGATTCTACGAGCAGTACTTC CSVVRGGFYEQYF
TRBJ2-6 TRBD1 TRBV2 NA TGTGCCAGCACCCCGGACAGGTTTGGGGCCAACGTCCTGACTTTC CASTPDRFGANVLTF
TRBJ2-3 TRBD1 TRBV7-9 NA TGTGCCAGCAGCCCCGGGACAGGGACAGATACGCAGTATTTT CASSPGTGTDTQYF
TRBJ2-3 TRBD2 TRBV28 few TGTGCCAGCAGTTTGGGGGGGTATACGCAGTATTTT CASSLGGYTQYF
TRBJ2-5 NA TRBV30 few TGTGCCTGGAGTGCGGGAGAGACCCAGTACTTC CAWSAGETQYF
TRBJ1-2 NA TRBV4-2 few TGTGCCAGCAGCCATGGAATCAGGGGAGATGGGTATGGCTACACCTTC CASSHGIRGDGYGYTF
TRBJ1-6 NA TRBV10-3 NA TGTGCCACCGGGATCGGGGGAGTAGCGAATTCACCCCTCCACTTT CATGIGGVANSPLHF
TRBJ2-2 NA TRBV4-3 NA TGCGCCAGCAGCCAACAATCAGGGGCGCCCGGGGAGCTGTTTTTT CASSQQSGAPGELFF
TRBJ2-4 NA TRBV30 NA TGTGCCTGGAGTGCCCCAGGGGTCATTCAGTACTTC CAWSAPGVIQYF
TRBJ2-4 NA TRBV7-2 NA TGTGCCAGCAGCCCCGAGACAGGGGCGGGAGCGAACATTCAGTACTTC CASSPETGAGANIQYF
TRBJ2-4 NA TRBV7-2 NA TGTGCCAGCAGGCCGACGGGACTGGCAAACATTCAGTACTTC CASRPTGLANIQYF
TRBJ1-2 NA TRBV27 NA TGTGCCAGCAGTTTATTCTCGGGATTCCGCGGCTACACCTTC CASSLFSGFRGYTF
TRBJ2-7 TRBD2 TRBV28 few TGTGCCAGTCGCGGGGGGGGTAGCTCCTACGAGCAGTACTTC CASRGGGSSYEQYF